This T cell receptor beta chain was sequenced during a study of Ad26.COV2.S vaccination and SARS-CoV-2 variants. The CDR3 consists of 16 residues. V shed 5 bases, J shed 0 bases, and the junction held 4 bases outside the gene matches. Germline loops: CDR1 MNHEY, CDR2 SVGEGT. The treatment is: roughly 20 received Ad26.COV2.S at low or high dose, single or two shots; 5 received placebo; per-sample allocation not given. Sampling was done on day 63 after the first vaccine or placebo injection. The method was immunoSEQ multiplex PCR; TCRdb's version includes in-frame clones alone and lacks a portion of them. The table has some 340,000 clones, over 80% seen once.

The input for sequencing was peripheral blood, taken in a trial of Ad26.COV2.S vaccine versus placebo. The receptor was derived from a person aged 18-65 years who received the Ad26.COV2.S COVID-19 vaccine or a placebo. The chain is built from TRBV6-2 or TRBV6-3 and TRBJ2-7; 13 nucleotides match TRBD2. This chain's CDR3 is CASSQWTSGSSYEQYF. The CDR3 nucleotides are TGTGCCAGCAGTCAATGGACTAGCGGGAGCTCCTACGAGCAGTACTTC.